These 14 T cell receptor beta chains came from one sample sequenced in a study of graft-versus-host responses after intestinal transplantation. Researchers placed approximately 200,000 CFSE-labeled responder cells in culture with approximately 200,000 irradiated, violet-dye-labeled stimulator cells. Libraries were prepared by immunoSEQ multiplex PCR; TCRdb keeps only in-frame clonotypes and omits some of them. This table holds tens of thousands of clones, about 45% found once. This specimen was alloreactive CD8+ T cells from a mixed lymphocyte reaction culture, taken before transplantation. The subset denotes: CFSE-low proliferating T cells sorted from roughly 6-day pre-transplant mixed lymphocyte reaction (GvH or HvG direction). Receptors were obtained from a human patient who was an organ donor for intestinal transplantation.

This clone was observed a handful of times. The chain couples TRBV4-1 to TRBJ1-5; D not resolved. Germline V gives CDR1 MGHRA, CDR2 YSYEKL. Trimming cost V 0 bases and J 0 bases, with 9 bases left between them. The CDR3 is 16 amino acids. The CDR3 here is CASSQDLQYSNQPQHF. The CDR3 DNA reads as TGCGCCAGCAGCCAAGATCTACAGTATAGCAATCAGCCCCAGCATTTT.

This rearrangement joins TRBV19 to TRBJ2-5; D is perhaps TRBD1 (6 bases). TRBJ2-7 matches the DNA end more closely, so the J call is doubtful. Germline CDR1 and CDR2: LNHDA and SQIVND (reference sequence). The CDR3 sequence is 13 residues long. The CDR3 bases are TGTGCCAGTAGTTCGGGTCCAGGGGCCGAGCAGTACTTC. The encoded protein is CASSSGPGAEQYF.

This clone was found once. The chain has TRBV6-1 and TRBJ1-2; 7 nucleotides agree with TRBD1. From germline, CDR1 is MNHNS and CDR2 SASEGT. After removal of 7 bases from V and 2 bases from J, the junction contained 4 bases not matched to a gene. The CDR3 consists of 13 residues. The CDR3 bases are TGTGCCAGCAAAACGGGACAGAACTATGGCTACACCTTC. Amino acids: CASKTGQNYGYTF.

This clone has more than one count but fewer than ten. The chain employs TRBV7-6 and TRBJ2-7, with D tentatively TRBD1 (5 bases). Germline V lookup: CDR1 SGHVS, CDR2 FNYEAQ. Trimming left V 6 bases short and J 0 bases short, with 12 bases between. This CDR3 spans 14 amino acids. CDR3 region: CASRKGPNSYEQYF. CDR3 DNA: TGTGCCAGCAGGAAGGGGCCCAACTCCTACGAGCAGTACTTC. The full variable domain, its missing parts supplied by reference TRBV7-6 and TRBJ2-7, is GAGVSQSPRYKVTKRGQDVALRCDPISGHVSLYWYRQALGQGPEFLTYFNYEAQQDKSGLPNDRFSAERPEGSISTLTIQRTEQRDSAMYRCASRKGPNSYEQYFGPGTRLTVT.

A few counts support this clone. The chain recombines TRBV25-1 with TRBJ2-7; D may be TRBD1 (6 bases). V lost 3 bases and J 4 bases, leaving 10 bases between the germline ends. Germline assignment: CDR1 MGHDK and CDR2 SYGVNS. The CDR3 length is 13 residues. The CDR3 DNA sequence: TGTGCCAGCAGTGACGGGACAAGATACGAGCAGTACTTC. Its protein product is CASSDGTRYEQYF.

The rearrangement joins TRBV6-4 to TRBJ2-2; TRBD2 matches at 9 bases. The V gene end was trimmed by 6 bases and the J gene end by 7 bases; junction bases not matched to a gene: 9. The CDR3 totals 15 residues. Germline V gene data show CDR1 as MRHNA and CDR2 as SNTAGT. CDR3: CASSTVAGANGELFF. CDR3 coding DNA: TGTGCCAGCAGCACCGTAGCGGGAGCGAACGGGGAGCTGTTTTTT.

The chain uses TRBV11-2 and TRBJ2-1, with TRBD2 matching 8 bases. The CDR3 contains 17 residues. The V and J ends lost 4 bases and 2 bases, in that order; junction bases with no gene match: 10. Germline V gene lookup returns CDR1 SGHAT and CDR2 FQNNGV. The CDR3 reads CASSSLGGRPPYNEQFF. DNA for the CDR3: TGTGCCAGCAGCTCCTTAGGCGGGAGGCCTCCCTACAATGAGCAGTTCTTC.

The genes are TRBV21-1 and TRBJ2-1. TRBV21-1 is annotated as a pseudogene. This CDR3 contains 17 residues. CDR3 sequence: CASSKEPWNRSYNEQFF. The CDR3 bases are TGTGCCAGCAGCAAAGAGCCTTGGAACCGCTCCTACAATGAGCAGTTCTTC.

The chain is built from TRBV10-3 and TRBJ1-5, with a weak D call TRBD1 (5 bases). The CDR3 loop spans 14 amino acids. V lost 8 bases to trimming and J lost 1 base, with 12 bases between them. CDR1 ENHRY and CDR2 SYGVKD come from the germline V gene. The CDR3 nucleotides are TGTGCCATCGGGGCAGGGTGGAGCAATCAGCCCCAGCATTTT. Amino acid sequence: CAIGAGWSNQPQHF.

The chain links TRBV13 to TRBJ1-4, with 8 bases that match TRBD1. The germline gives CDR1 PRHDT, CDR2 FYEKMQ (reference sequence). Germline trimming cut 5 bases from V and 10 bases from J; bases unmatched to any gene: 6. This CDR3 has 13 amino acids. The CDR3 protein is CASSQGQGVKLFF. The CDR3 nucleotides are TGTGCCAGCAGCCAAGGACAGGGTGTAAAACTGTTTTTT.

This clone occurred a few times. For the CDR3, the DNA is TGTGCCAGCAGCCCACTAGGGGCTAGCTCCTACGAGCAGTACTTC. Translation: CASSPLGASSYEQYF. The chain links TRBV25-1 to TRBJ2-7; the D gene could be TRBD1 or TRBD2 (5 bases each). V dropped 6 bases and J dropped 0 bases, with 15 bases sitting between them. CDR3 size: 15 residues. Germline values: CDR1 MGHDK, CDR2 SYGVNS.

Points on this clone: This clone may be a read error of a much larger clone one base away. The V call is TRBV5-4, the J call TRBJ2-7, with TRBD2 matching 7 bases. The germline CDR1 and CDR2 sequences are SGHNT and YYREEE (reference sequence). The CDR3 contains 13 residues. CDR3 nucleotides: TGCGCCAGCAGCCAAGGACTAGCCTACGAGCAGTACTTC. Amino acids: CASSQGLAYEQYF.

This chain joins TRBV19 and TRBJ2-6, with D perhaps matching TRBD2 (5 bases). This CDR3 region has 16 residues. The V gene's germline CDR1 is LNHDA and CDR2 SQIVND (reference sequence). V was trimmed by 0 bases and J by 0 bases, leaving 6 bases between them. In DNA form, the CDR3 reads TGTGCCAGTAGTATAGATGGGAGCTCTGGGGCCAACGTCCTGACTTTC. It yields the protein CASSIDGSSGANVLTF.

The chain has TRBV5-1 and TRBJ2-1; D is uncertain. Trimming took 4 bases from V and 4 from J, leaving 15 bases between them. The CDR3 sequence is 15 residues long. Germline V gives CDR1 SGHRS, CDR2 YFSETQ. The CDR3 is CASSTGPGPYNEQFF. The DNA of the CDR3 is TGCGCCAGCAGCACGGGCCCTGGCCCTTACAATGAGCAGTTCTTC.